These 9 T cell receptor beta chains were all obtained from the same sample, sequenced in a study of beta chain features in type 1 diabetes. Every bit of the isolated RNA underwent reverse transcription, so sequencing read expressed TCRB transcripts. Method: immunoSEQ multiplex PCR; TCRdb's copy keeps in-frame clones and lacks some. The table has 350,000 to 450,000 clones, over 13% seen once. Sequences were obtained from naive CD4+ T cells from blood. These receptor sequences come from a young woman in good health.

The chain uses TRBV9 and TRBJ1-4; D may be TRBD1 (6 bases). Germline CDR1 is SGDLS and CDR2 is YYNGEE. The CDR3 consists of 16 residues. The germline V and J ends were trimmed by 2 bases and 4 bases, with 15 bases remaining between them. CDR3 DNA sequence: TGTGCCAGCAGCGTCCGGGCCGGACAGCGTAATGAAAAACTGTTTTTT. This encodes CASSVRAGQRNEKLFF. The full variable domain, in which reference TRBV9 and TRBJ1-4 provide the parts outside the CDR3, is DSGVTQTPKHLITATGQRVTLRCSPRSGDLSVYWYQQSLDQGLQFLIQYYNGEERAKGNILERFSAQQFPDLHSELNLSSLELGDSALYFCASSVRAGQRNEKLFFGSGTQLSVL.

The rearrangement joins TRBV7-9 to TRBJ1-1, with TRBD1 as a possible D gene (6 bases). The germline gives CDR1 SEHNR, CDR2 FQNEAQ (reference sequence). The V and J ends lost 3 bases and 7 bases respectively, with 12 bases between them. This CDR3 has 13 residues. The CDR3 nucleotides read TGTGCCAGCAGCTTGGAGGACAGAGTTGAAGCTTTCTTT. Amino acids: CASSLEDRVEAFF.

The genes are TRBV27 and TRBJ1-5, with 7 bases that match TRBD1. Trimming cost V 5 bases and J 6 bases; bases outside gene matches: 13. Germline loops: CDR1 MNHEY, CDR2 SMNVEV (reference sequence). This CDR3 region has 16 residues. The CDR3 region has the DNA TGTGCCAGCAGTCCATACCCACAGGGGTTAGGTCAGCCCCAGCATTTT. This translates into CASSPYPQGLGQPQHF.

This clone occurred a few times. This chain connects TRBV4-3 to TRBJ2-3; TRBD2 agrees at 8 bases. The length of the CDR3 is 14 residues. Per the germline V gene, CDR1 is LGHNA and CDR2 is YSLEER. Unmatched junction bases numbered 6, after V lost 6 bases and J lost 4 bases. As DNA, the CDR3 is TGCGCCAGCAGGCCGGGACTAGGAGCAGATACGCAGTATTTT. Its translation is CASRPGLGADTQYF.

The rearrangement links TRBV29-1 to TRBJ2-5, with D possibly being TRBD1 (7 bases). The V gene's germline CDR1 is SQVTM and CDR2 ANQGSEA. The CDR3 consists of 12 residues. V was pared by 7 bases and J by 4 bases, with 13 bases between. The CDR3 region is CSGRDSGETQYF. The CDR3 DNA reads TGCAGCGGGCGGGACAGCGGAGAGACCCAGTACTTC.

This rearrangement joins TRBV28 to TRBJ2-1; D remains ambiguous. The CDR3 contains 12 residues. Trimming cost V 6 bases and J 3 bases, with 6 bases left between them. Germline loops: CDR1 MDHEN, CDR2 SYDVKM. Written as DNA, the CDR3 is TGTGCCAGCAGCCTATTCTACAATGAGCAGTTCTTC. This encodes CASSLFYNEQFF.

This clone occurred a few times. The rearrangement uses TRBV4-1 and TRBJ2-1; 13 positions match TRBD2. Germline assignment: CDR1 MGHRA and CDR2 YSYEKL. The CDR3 consists of 16 residues. Germline trimming cut 6 bases from V and 7 bases from J; bases unmatched to any gene: 9. The CDR3 nucleotides read TGCGCCAGCAGGCAGCCGACTAGCGGGAGGCGAAATGAGCAGTTCTTC. This sequence encodes CASRQPTSGRRNEQFF.

J is TRBJ1-5 and V is TRBV7-9; D not resolved. The CDR3 totals 12 residues. Germline V gene data show CDR1 as SEHNR and CDR2 as FQNEAQ (reference sequence). Between the trimmed V and J ends, which lost 5 bases and 9 bases, there was a span of 11 bases. The CDR3 loop reads CASSRSQRPQHF. In nucleotides, the CDR3 is TGTGCCAGCAGCCGTAGCCAAAGGCCCCAGCATTTT.

This clone was counted only a few times. The J gene is TRBJ2-7, the V gene TRBV5-1; 7 bases are a match to TRBD2. The ends lost 1 base at V and 2 bases at J; junction bases unmatched: 12. There are 17 residues in the CDR3. Germline V gives CDR1 SGHRS, CDR2 YFSETQ. The CDR3: CASSLKESLRETYEQYF. The DNA of the CDR3 is TGCGCCAGCAGCTTGAAGGAATCCTTGCGGGAGACCTACGAGCAGTACTTC.